The 20 T cell receptor beta chains below come from one sample, sequenced in a study of graft-versus-host responses after intestinal transplantation (dated by TCRdb to the early 2020s). Interpreted using the paper, the time point label stands for: cells obtained before transplantation from donor or recipient. Their specific antigens are unknown. The library was made by the immunoSEQ multiplex PCR assay. TCRdb holds this immuneACCESS table with in-frame rearrangements only. Some clones are missing; in checked studies, unresolved V genes explain under half, and the rest has no known cause. This sample holds over 120,000 clones; roughly 91% were observed only once. The top ten constitute about 0.19% of the sample. The specimen comprised unstimulated CD4+ T cells sorted from spleen or lymph node cells, sampled before intestinal transplant. These receptors all stem from a human donor who received an intestinal transplant.

The chain combines TRBV5-1 with TRBJ1-2; maybe TRBD1 (5 bases). Germline V gene data show CDR1 as SGHRS and CDR2 as YFSETQ. CDR3 length: 14 residues. V was pared by 1 base and J by 3 bases, with 10 bases between. The CDR3 reads CASSLTGPDYGYTF. For the CDR3, the DNA is TGCGCCAGCAGCTTGACAGGTCCGGACTATGGCTACACCTTC.

J is TRBJ1-1 and V is TRBV19; no clear D gene. V dropped 3 bases and J dropped 1 base, with 6 bases sitting between them. CDR1 is LNHDA, CDR2 SQIVND, per germline (reference sequence). The CDR3 has 13 residues. CDR3 amino acids: CASSMSRNTEAFF. The DNA for the CDR3 is TGTGCCAGTAGTATGAGCAGGAACACTGAAGCTTTCTTT.

This chain connects TRBV5-4 to TRBJ2-5; D call uncertain. V lost 7 bases to trimming and J lost 1 base, with 2 bases between them. Germline loops: CDR1 SGHNT, CDR2 YYREEE (reference sequence). The CDR3 has 10 residues. The CDR3 DNA follows: TGTGCCAGCGGCCAAGAGACCCAGTACTTC. Residues: CASGQETQYF.

J is TRBJ1-2 and V is TRBV28, with TRBD1 identical over 8 bases. After removal of 9 bases from V and 3 bases from J, the junction contained 15 bases not matched to a gene. This CDR3 is built from 16 residues. CDR1 is MDHEN and CDR2 is SYDVKM in the germline V gene. The CDR3 spells CASVSQRDRTYYGYTF. CDR3 sequence (DNA): TGTGCCAGTGTATCACAACGGGACAGGACTTACTATGGCTACACCTTC.

This chain links TRBV7-8 with TRBJ2-5; 12 bases are shared with TRBD2. Germline trimming cut 2 bases from V and 4 bases from J; bases unmatched to any gene: 11. The CDR3 sequence is 18 residues long. Per the germline V gene, CDR1 is SGHVS and CDR2 is FQNEAQ. The DNA for the CDR3 is TGTGCCAGCAGCTTACAAGCGACTAGCGGGAGATTACGAGAGACCCAGTACTTC. It codes for CASSLQATSGRLRETQYF.

This CDR3 is CASSQDRVNQPQHF. The CDR3 DNA is TGTGCCAGCAGTCAGGACAGGGTAAATCAGCCCCAGCATTTT. The genes are TRBV2 and TRBJ1-5; 8 nucleotides agree with TRBD1. The CDR3 runs to 14 residues. The V and J ends lost 5 bases and 4 bases, in that order; junction bases with no gene match: 4. CDR1 is SNHLY and CDR2 is FYNNEI in the germline V gene. The variable domain in full, completed from reference TRBV2 and TRBJ1-5, reads EPEVTQTPSHQVTQMGQEVILRCVPISNHLYFYWYRQILGQKVEFLVSFYNNEISEKSEIFDDQFSVERPDGSNFTLKIRSTKLEDSAMYFCASSQDRVNQPQHFGDGTRLSIL.

The genes are TRBV5-6 and TRBJ2-7; possibly TRBD2 for D (6 bases). The CDR3 has 14 amino acids. Germline V gives CDR1 SGHDT, CDR2 YYEEEE. Trimming removed 0 bases from V and 8 bases from J, with 15 bases in between. CDR3 loop: CASSLGPAGRQQYF. Written as DNA, the CDR3 is TGTGCCAGCAGCTTGGGCCCAGCAGGGAGGCAGCAGTACTTC. Based on the CDR3 plus reference TRBV5-6 and TRBJ2-7, the full variable domain is DAGVTQSPTHLIKTRGQQVTLRCSPKSGHDTVSWYQQALGQGPQFIFQYYEEEERQRGNFPDRFSGHQFPNYSSELNVNALLLGDSALYLCASSLGPAGRQQYFGPGTRLTVT.

The chain joins TRBV7-2 to TRBJ2-7; unclear D gene. V was clipped by 3 bases and J by 5 bases, with 8 bases between them. The V gene's germline CDR1 is SGHTA and CDR2 FQGNSA. There are 12 residues in the CDR3. In DNA, the CDR3 is TGTGCCAGCAGCTTTTCCAACAACGAGCAGTACTTC. This sequence encodes CASSFSNNEQYF.

The V call is TRBV6-1, the J call TRBJ2-1, with 13 nucleotides matching TRBD2. CDR1 is MNHNS, CDR2 SASEGT, per germline. J was trimmed by 7 bases and V by 1 base; bases with no gene match: 10. This CDR3 has 18 residues. Written as DNA, the CDR3 is TGTGCCAGCAGTGAAGGGGGATGGACTAGCGGGAGACTTAATGAGCAGTTCTTC. Protein: CASSEGGWTSGRLNEQFF.

This clone was seen only once. V gene TRBV5-1 combines with J gene TRBJ2-6; D not resolved. Germline lookup yields CDR1 SGHRS and CDR2 YFSETQ. V dropped 0 bases and J dropped 0 bases, with 7 bases sitting between them. This CDR3 is 16 amino acids long. Here the CDR3 DNA reads TGCGCCAGCAGCTTGGACAGACCCTCTGGGGCCAACGTCCTGACTTTC. Translated, it gives CASSLDRPSGANVLTF.

V and J are TRBV6-5 and TRBJ1-3; no firm D call. V was cut by 2 bases and J by 0 bases, with 5 bases left in between. Germline CDR1 is MNHEY and CDR2 is SVGAGI. The CDR3 runs to 14 residues. The CDR3 is CASSYAPSGNTIYF. DNA of the CDR3: TGTGCCAGCAGTTACGCTCCCTCTGGAAACACCATATATTTT.

The CDR3 protein is CASIKQGEAFF. The DNA for the CDR3 is TGTGCCAGCATAAAACAGGGTGAAGCTTTCTTT. The chain recombines TRBV27 with TRBJ1-1; the D gene is possibly TRBD1 (6 bases). V dropped 7 bases and J dropped 7 bases, with 10 bases sitting between them. Germline-derived CDR1 and CDR2 are MNHEY and SMNVEV (reference sequence). The CDR3 contains 11 residues.

The chain uses TRBV19 and TRBJ2-6, with D possibly being TRBD1 (7 bases). Germline V gives CDR1 LNHDA, CDR2 SQIVND (reference sequence). With 9 bases removed from V and 0 bases from J, the gap between germline ends came to 15 bases. The CDR3 totals 16 residues. This CDR3 reads CASLRGASSGANVLTF. CDR3 nucleotide sequence: TGTGCCAGCCTCAGGGGGGCTAGCTCTGGGGCCAACGTCCTGACTTTC.

The V gene is TRBV6-5, the J gene TRBJ2-5; D not resolved. The closer fit of TRBJ2-7 to the DNA end suggests the J call may be wrong. This CDR3 is built from 14 residues. Looked up from germline, CDR1 is MNHEY and CDR2 is SVGAGI. The CDR3 loop reads CASSYGVRSYEQYF. The CDR3 region has the DNA TGTGCCAGCAGTTACGGGGTCAGGTCCTACGAGCAGTACTTC.

The rearrangement uses TRBV27 and TRBJ1-4; D is possibly TRBD1 (5 bases). V gave up 5 bases and J gave up 7 bases, with 20 bases separating them. This CDR3 region has 16 residues. Germline V CDR1 and CDR2: MNHEY, SMNVEV (reference sequence). CDR3 coding DNA: TGTGCCAGCAGTCCCAGATATGGTTGGGACCTTGAAAAACTGTTTTTT. This codes for CASSPRYGWDLEKLFF.

The chain links TRBV5-8 to TRBJ2-2; D might be TRBD2 (5 bases). The CDR3 covers 15 residues. V was clipped by 2 bases and J by 1 base, with 9 bases between them. From germline, CDR1 is SGHTS and CDR2 YDEGEE. The CDR3 DNA follows: TGTGCCAGCAGCTTCTTGGACTTGAACACCGGGGAGCTGTTTTTT. Translating it yields CASSFLDLNTGELFF.

The chain couples TRBV18 to TRBJ2-7, with D possibly TRBD1 on 6 matching bases. The germline gives CDR1 KGHSH, CDR2 LQKENI. The CDR3 sequence is 17 residues long. Between the trimmed V and J ends, which lost 6 bases and 2 bases, there was a span of 23 bases. CDR3 sequence: CASSLDGVGQRPYEQYF. CDR3 coding DNA: TGTGCCAGCTCGCTCGACGGGGTAGGACAGAGACCCTACGAGCAGTACTTC.

This chain connects TRBV6-4 to TRBJ2-6, with D possibly being TRBD1 (5 bases). Germline loops: CDR1 MRHNA, CDR2 SNTAGT. The CDR3 loop spans 14 amino acids. V lost 5 bases and J lost 4, with 9 bases in between. CDR3 residues: CASSPGSGANVLTF. CDR3 DNA: TGTGCCAGCAGTCCAGGGTCAGGGGCCAACGTCCTGACTTTC.

This CDR3 is CASSILPGTSTEAFF. CDR3 DNA: TGTGCCAGTAGTATCCTACCTGGGACAAGCACTGAAGCTTTCTTT. The J gene is TRBJ1-1, the V gene TRBV19; D perhaps matches TRBD1 (6 bases). The V gene's germline CDR1 is LNHDA and CDR2 SQIVND (reference sequence). This CDR3 is built from 15 residues. The V end was cut by 3 bases, the J end by 4 bases, with 15 bases between.

The chain employs TRBV11-2 and TRBJ1-1, with D possibly matching TRBD1 (6 bases). V shed 5 bases and J shed 5 bases, with 15 bases lying between them. Germline V gene sequence: CDR1 SGHAT, CDR2 FQNNGV. CDR3 length equals 14 residues. This chain's CDR3 is CASSPRGGRTEAFF. CDR3 DNA sequence: TGTGCCAGCAGCCCCAGGGGTGGTCGGACTGAAGCTTTCTTT.